This TCR beta chain was recorded in a study of blood T cell repertoires in COVID-19. The germline gives CDR1 MNHEY, CDR2 SMNVEV (reference sequence). The CDR3 has 13 residues. Trimming left V 8 bases short and J 6 bases short, with 14 bases between. Original processing methods: Reference gene primer amplification in the assay estimated nucleated cell counts. The method was immunoSEQ multiplex PCR; TCRdb's version includes in-frame clones alone and lacks a portion of them. Clone size and the V and J calls come from that table; the DNA yielded D and trimming. The sample consists of about 190,000 clones, 70% to 85% of them appearing once.

Input material: peripheral blood. This clonotype was sampled from a man aged 45-65 years who had recovered from COVID-19. V is TRBV27 and J is TRBJ1-5; D perhaps matches TRBD1 (5 bases). This chain's CDR3 is CASGLGGTQPQHF. In DNA, the CDR3 is TGTGCCAGCGGACTTGGAGGGACTCAGCCCCAGCATTTT.